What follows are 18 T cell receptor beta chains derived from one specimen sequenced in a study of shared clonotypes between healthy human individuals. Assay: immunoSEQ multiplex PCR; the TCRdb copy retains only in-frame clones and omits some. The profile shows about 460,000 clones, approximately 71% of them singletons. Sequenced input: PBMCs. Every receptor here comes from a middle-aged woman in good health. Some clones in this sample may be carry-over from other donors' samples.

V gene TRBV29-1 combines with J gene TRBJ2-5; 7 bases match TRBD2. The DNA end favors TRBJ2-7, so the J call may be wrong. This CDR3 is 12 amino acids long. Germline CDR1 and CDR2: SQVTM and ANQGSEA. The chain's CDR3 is CSARDYSYEQYF. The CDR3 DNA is TGCAGCGCTCGGGACTACTCCTACGAGCAGTACTTC.

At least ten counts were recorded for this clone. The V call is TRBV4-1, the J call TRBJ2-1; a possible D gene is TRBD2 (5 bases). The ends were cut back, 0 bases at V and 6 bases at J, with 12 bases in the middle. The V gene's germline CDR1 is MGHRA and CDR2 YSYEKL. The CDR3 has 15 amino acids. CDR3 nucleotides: TGCGCCAGCAGCCAAGATCTTCTGAGGGCCAATGAGCAGTTCTTC. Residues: CASSQDLLRANEQFF.

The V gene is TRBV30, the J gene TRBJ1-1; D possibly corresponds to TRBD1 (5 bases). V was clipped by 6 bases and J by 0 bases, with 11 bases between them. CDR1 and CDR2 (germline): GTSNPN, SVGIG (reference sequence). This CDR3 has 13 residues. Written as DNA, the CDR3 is TGTGCCTGTTCCGGGACGTTGAACACTGAAGCTTTCTTT. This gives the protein CACSGTLNTEAFF.

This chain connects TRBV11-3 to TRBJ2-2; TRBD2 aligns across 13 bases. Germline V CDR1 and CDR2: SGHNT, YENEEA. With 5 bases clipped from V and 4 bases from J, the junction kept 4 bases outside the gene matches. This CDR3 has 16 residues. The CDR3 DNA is TGTGCCAGCAGCCGCGGACTAGCGGGAGCCACCGGGGAGCTGTTTTTT. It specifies CASSRGLAGATGELFF.

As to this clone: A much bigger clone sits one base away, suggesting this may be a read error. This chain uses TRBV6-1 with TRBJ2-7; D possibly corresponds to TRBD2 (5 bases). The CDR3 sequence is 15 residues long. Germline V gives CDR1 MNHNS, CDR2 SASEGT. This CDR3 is CASSEHWESSYEQCF. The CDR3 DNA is TGTGCCAGCAGTGAACATTGGGAGTCTTCCTACGAGCAGTGCTTC.

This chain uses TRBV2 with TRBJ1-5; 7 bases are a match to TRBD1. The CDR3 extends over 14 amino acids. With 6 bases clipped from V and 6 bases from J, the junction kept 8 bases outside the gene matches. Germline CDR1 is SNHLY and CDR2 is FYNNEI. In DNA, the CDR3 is TGTGCCAGCAGGGTTGACAGGGTGAGTCAGCCCCAGCATTTT. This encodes CASRVDRVSQPQHF.

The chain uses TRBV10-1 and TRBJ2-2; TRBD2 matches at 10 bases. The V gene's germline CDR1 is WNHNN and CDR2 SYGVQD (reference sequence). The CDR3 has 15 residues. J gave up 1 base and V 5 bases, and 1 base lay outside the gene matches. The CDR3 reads CASSRTSGNTGELFF. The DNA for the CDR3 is TGCGCCAGCAGTCGGACTAGCGGGAACACCGGGGAGCTGTTTTTT.

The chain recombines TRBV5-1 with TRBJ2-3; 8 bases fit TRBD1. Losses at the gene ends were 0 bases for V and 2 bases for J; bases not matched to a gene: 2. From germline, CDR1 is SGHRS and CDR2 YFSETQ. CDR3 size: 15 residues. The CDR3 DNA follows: TGCGCCAGCAGCTTGGGACAGGGGTTCACAGATACGCAGTATTTT. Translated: CASSLGQGFTDTQYF. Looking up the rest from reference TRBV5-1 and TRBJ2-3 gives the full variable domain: KAGVTQTPRYLIKTRGQQVTLSCSPISGHRSVSWYQQTPGQGLQFLFEYFSETQRNKGNFPGRFSGRQFSNSRSEMNVSTLELGDSALYLCASSLGQGFTDTQYFGPGTRLTVL.

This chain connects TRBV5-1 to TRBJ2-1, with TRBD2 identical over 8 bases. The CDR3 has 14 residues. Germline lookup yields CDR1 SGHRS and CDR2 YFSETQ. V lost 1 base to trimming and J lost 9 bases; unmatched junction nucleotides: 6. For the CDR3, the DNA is TGCGCCAGCAGCTTGACTAGCGGTTCGGTTGAGCAGTTCTTC. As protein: CASSLTSGSVEQFF. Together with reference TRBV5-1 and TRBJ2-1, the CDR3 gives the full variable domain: KAGVTQTPRYLIKTRGQQVTLSCSPISGHRSVSWYQQTPGQGLQFLFEYFSETQRNKGNFPGRFSGRQFSNSRSEMNVSTLELGDSALYLCASSLTSGSVEQFFGPGTRLTVL.

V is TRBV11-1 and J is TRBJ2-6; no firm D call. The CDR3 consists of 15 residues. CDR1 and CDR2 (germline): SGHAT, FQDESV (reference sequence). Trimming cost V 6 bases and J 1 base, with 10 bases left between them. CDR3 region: CASSPLRSGANVLTF. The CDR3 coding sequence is TGTGCCAGCAGTCCGCTGAGATCTGGGGCCAACGTCCTGACTTTC.

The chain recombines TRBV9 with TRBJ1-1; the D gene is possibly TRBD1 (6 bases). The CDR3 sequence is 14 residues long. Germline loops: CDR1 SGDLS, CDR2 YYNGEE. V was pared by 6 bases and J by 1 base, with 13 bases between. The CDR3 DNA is TGTGCCAGCACCCCAACAGGGACGAACACTGAAGCTTTCTTT. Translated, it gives CASTPTGTNTEAFF.

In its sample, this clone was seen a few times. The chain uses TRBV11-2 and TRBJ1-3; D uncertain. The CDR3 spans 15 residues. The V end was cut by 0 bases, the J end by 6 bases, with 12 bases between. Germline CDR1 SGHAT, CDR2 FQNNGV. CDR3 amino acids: CASSLDRSRSNTIYF. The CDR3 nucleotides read TGTGCCAGCAGCTTAGACCGGAGCCGTTCAAACACCATATATTTT.

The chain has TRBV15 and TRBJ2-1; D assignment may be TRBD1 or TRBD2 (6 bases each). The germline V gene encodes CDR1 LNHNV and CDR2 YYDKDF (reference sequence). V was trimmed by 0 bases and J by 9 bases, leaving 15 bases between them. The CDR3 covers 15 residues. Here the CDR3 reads CATSRERGLGGEQFF. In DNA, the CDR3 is TGTGCCACCAGCAGAGAACGGGGGTTAGGGGGTGAGCAGTTCTTC.

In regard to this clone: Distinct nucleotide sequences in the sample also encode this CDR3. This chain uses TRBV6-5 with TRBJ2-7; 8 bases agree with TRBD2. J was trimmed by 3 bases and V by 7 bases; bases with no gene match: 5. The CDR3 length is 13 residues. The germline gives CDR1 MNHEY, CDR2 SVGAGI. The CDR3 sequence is CASTSLAGYEQYF. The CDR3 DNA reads TGTGCCAGCACGTCCCTAGCGGGCTACGAGCAGTACTTC.

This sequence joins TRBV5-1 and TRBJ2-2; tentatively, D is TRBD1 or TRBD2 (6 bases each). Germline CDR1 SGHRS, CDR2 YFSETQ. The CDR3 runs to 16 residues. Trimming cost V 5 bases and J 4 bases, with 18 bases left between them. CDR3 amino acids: CASRGNGGRRTGELFF. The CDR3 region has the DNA TGCGCCAGCAGGGGGAATGGGGGGCGACGCACCGGGGAGCTGTTTTTT.

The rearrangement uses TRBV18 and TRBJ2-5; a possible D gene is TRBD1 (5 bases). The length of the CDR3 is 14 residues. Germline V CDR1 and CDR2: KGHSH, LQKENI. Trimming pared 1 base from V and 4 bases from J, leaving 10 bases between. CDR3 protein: CASSPLGAVETQYF. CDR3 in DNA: TGTGCCAGCTCACCACTTGGGGCAGTAGAGACCCAGTACTTC.

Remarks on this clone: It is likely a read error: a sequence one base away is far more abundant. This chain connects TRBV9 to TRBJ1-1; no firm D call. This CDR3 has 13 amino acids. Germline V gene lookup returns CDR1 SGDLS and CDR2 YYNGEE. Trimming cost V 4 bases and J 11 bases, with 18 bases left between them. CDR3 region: CASSPSAGEDAFF. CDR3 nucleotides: TGTGCCAGCAGCCCTAGTGCCGGGGAGGACGCTTTCTTT.

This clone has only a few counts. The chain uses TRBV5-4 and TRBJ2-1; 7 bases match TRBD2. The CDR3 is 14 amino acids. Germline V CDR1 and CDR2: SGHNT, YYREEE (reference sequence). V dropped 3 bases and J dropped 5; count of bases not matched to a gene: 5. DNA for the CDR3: TGTGCCAGCAGCTGGGACTACAAAAACAATGAGCAGTTCTTC. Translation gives CASSWDYKNNEQFF.